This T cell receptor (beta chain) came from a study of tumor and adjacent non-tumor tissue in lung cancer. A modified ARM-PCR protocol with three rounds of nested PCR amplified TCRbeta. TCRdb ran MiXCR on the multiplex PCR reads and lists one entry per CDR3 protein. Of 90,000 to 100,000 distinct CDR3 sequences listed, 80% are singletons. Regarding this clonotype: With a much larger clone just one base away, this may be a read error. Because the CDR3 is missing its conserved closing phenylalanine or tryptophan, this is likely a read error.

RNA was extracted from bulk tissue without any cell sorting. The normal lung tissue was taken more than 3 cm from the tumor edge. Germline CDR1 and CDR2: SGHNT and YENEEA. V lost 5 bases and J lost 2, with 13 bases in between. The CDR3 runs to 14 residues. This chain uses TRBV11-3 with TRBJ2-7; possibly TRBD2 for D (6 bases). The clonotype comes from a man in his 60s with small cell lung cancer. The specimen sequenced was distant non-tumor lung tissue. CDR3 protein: CASSKGTVPYEQYS. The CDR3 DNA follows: TGTGCCAGCAGCAAAGGGACTGTCCCCTACGAGCAGTACTCC.